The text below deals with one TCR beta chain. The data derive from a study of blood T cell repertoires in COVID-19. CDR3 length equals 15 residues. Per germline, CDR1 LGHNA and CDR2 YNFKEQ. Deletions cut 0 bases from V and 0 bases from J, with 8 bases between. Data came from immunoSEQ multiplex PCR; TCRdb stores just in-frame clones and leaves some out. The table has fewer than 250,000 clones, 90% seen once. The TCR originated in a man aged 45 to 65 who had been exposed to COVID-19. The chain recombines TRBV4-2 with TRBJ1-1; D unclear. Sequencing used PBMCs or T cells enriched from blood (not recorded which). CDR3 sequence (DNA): TGTGCCAGCAGCCAAGATCGTCGGTTGAACACTGAAGCTTTCTTT. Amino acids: CASSQDRRLNTEAFF.